The 9 T cell receptor beta chains listed next were all sequenced from one sample in a study of shared clonotypes between healthy human individuals (TCRdb year 2020). Library preparation used the immunoSEQ multiplex PCR assay. This is the immuneACCESS table as TCRdb keeps it, with only in-frame sequences that have V and J called. A part of the clones is gone; compared with another copy, unresolved V genes explain less than half, and the rest is unexplained. The sample table lists over a million clones, approximately 96% of them with a count of one. Of the sample, roughly 1.1% is held by the ten largest clones. The sequencing sample was made of naive CD4+ T cells sorted from blood. This sample's cell subset or site label indicates: CD45RA+ positively selected. These TCRs come from a man aged 25-40 years in good health.

The genes are TRBV30 and TRBJ2-3; unclear D gene. Looked up from germline, CDR1 is GTSNPN and CDR2 is SVGIG (reference sequence). Trimming took off 8 bases at V and 13 bases at J, with 16 bases between the two ends. The CDR3 length is 10 residues. CDR3 region: CARPEELEYF. The DNA of the CDR3 is TGTGCCCGGCCTGAGGAATTGGAGTATTTT.

The J gene is TRBJ2-1, the V gene TRBV7-2; 7 bases match TRBD1. V lost 5 bases and J lost 4; bases outside the gene matches: 5. The CDR3 runs 14 residues. The germline V gene has CDR1 SGHTA and CDR2 FQGNSA. The CDR3 here is CASSRQGKYNEQFF. The CDR3 DNA reads TGTGCCAGCAGCCGACAGGGCAAATACAATGAGCAGTTCTTC.

The rearrangement joins TRBV10-3 to TRBJ1-1; D is undetermined. V was clipped by 0 bases and J by 1 base, with 9 bases between them. The CDR3 sequence is 15 residues long. Germline V gene sequence: CDR1 ENHRY, CDR2 SYGVKD. The CDR3 DNA sequence: TGTGCCATCAGTGAGTCTAACCGGGAGAACACTGAAGCTTTCTTT. This codes for CAISESNRENTEAFF.

V is TRBV5-4 and J is TRBJ1-5; 9 bases match TRBD1. This CDR3 contains 13 residues. J lost 9 bases, V lost 4 bases, and 5 bases had no gene match. Germline V gene sequence: CDR1 SGHNT, CDR2 YYREEE (reference sequence). In nucleotides, the CDR3 is TGTGCCAGCAGCCGGGACAGGGAACGGCCCCAGCATTTT. Its translation is CASSRDRERPQHF.

This sequence joins TRBV6-1 and TRBJ1-5, with a tentative D call TRBD1 (6 bases). The CDR3 spans 13 residues. CDR1 and CDR2 from the germline V gene are MNHNS and SASEGT. Trimming left V 7 bases short and J 9 bases short, with 16 bases between. CDR3 loop: CASIGGGVGPQHF. For the CDR3, the DNA is TGTGCCAGCATTGGAGGGGGGGTCGGGCCCCAGCATTTT.

V gene TRBV11-3 combines with J gene TRBJ2-1; D is possibly TRBD2 (6 bases). Trimming cost V 4 bases and J 0 bases, with 10 bases left between them. Germline CDR1 is SGHNT and CDR2 is YENEEA. CDR3 size: 15 residues. CDR3 protein: CASSSRAGSYNEQFF. The CDR3 DNA reads as TGTGCCAGCAGCTCCAGAGCGGGCTCCTACAATGAGCAGTTCTTC.

On this clone itself: This sample also contains other DNA sequences that code for the same CDR3. This chain connects TRBV28 to TRBJ2-7, with TRBD1 identical over 7 bases. CDR3 length equals 12 residues. The germline gives CDR1 MDHEN, CDR2 SYDVKM. Unmatched junction bases numbered 0, after V lost 2 bases and J lost 5 bases. DNA of the CDR3: TGTGCCAGCAGTTTAACAGGGGACGAGCAGTACTTC. It is translated as CASSLTGDEQYF.

V gene TRBV5-1 combines with J gene TRBJ2-7; 7 positions match TRBD1. Germline V gene sequence: CDR1 SGHRS, CDR2 YFSETQ. V lost 7 bases, J lost 2 bases, and 12 bases stayed unmatched. The CDR3 runs 15 residues. The CDR3 DNA reads as TGCGCCAGCCGACATGAAGGGGGCCTGGCCTACGAGCAGTACTTC. This encodes CASRHEGGLAYEQYF.

This chain connects TRBV14 to TRBJ1-1; D ambiguous. Germline V CDR1 and CDR2: SGHDN, FVKESK. CDR3 length: 15 amino acids. Trimming removed 4 bases at V and 4 bases at J, with 16 bases between. For the CDR3, the DNA is TGTGCCAGCAGCCCGTATTATCTACGGGGCACTGAAGCTTTCTTT. This gives the protein CASSPYYLRGTEAFF.